This TCR beta chain stems from a study of Graves' ophthalmopathy and Graves' hyperthyroidism. Study context: The term stable hyperthyroidism indicated an absence of ophthalmopathy within 18 months of follow-up. Study-wide results and limits: The majority of expanded thyroid clonotypes above 0.001 frequency also occurred in blood. The model predicted ophthalmopathy progression with roughly 70% sensitivity and around 72% specificity.

Amplifying from RNA transcripts, the study obtained TCR beta CDR3 regions. First-round RT-PCR used HTBI primers; second-round multiplex PCR followed. One entry per CDR3 protein, called by TCRdb with MiXCR from the multiplex PCR reads. Of 560,000 or so distinct CDR3 sequences in the sample, 39% were seen once. The ends were cut back, 4 bases at V and 0 bases at J, with 9 bases in the middle. CDR1 is SGHRS and CDR2 is YFSETQ in the germline V gene. The CDR3 totals 14 residues. Turning to this clonotype: Its antigen is not known.

The source is an adult man with Graves' hyperthyroidism. Sequenced sample: peripheral blood or thyroid tissue (not recorded which). The V and J genes are TRBV5-1 and TRBJ2-3; no reliable D call. The CDR3 sequence: CASSPGASTDTQYF. CDR3 nucleotides: TGCGCCAGCAGCCCAGGCGCTAGCACAGATACGCAGTATTTT.